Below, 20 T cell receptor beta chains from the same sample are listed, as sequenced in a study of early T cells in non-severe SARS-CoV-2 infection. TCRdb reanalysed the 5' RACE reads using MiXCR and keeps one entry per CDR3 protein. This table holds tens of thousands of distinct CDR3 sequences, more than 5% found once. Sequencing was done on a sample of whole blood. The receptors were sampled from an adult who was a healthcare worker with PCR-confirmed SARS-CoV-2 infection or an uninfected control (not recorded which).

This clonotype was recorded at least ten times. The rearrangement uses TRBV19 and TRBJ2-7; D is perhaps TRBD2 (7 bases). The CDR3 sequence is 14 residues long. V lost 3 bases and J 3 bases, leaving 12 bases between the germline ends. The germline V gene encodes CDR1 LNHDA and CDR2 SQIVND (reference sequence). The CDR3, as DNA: TGTGCCAGTAGTATTGCGGGGGCCCACTACGAGCAGTACTTC. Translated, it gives CASSIAGAHYEQYF.

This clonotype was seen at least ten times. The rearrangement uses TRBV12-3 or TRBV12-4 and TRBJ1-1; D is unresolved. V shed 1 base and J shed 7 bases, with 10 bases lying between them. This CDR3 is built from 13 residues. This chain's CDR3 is CASSLEAGDEAFF. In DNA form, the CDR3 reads TGTGCCAGCAGTTTAGAGGCGGGCGATGAAGCTTTCTTT.

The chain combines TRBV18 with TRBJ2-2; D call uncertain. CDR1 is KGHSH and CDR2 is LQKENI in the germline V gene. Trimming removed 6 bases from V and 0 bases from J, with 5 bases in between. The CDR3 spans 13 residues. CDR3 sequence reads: CASSVANTGELFF. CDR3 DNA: TGTGCCAGCTCTGTTGCGAACACCGGGGAGCTGTTTTTT.

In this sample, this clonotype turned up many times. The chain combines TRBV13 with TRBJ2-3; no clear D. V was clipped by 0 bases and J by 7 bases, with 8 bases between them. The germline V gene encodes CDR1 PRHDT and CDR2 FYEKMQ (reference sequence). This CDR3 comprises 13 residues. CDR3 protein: CASSLGQRNTQYF. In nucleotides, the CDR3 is TGTGCCAGCAGCTTAGGCCAGAGGAATACGCAGTATTTT.

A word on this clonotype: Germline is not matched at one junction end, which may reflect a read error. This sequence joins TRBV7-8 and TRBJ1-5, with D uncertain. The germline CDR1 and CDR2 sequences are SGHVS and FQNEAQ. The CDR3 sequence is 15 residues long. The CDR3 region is CASNLEWGGNQPQHF. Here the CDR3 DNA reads TGTGCCAGCAACTTAGAGTGGGGAGGCAATCAGCCCCAGCATTTT. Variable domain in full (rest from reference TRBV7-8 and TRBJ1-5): GAGVSQSPRYKVAKRGQDVALRCDPISGHVSLFWYQQALGQGPEFLTYFQNEAQLDKSGLPSDRFFAERPEGSVSTLKIQRTQQEDSAVYLCASNLEWGGNQPQHFGDGTRLSIL.

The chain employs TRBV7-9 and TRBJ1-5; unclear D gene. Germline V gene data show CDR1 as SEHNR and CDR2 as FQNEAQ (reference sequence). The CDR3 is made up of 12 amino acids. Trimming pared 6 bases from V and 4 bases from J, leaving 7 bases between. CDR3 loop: CASRRENQPQHF. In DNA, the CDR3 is TGTGCCAGCAGGAGGGAAAATCAGCCCCAGCATTTT. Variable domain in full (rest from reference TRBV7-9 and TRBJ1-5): DTGVSQNPRHKITKRGQNVTFRCDPISEHNRLYWYRQTLGQGPEFLTYFQNEAQLEKSRLLSDRFSAERPKGSFSTLEIQRTEQGDSAMYLCASRRENQPQHFGDGTRLSIL.

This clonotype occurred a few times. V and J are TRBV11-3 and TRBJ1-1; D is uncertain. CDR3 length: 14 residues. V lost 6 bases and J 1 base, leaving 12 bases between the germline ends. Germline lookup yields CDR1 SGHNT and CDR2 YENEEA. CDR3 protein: CASSPGGQNTEAFF. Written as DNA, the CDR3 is TGTGCCAGCAGTCCCGGAGGTCAGAACACTGAAGCTTTCTTT.

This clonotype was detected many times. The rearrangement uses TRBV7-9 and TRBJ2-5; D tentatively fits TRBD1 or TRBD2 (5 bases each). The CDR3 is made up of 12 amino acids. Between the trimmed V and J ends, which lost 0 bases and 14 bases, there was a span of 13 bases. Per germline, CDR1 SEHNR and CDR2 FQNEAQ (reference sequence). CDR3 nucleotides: TGTGCCAGCAGCTTAGCGCTGGGGGAGAAATACTTC. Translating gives CASSLALGEKYF. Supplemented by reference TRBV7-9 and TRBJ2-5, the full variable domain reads DTGVSQNPRHKITKRGQNVTFRCDPISEHNRLYWYRQTLGQGPEFLTYFQNEAQLEKSRLLSDRFSAERPKGSFSTLEIQRTEQGDSAMYLCASSLALGEKYFGPGTRLLVL.

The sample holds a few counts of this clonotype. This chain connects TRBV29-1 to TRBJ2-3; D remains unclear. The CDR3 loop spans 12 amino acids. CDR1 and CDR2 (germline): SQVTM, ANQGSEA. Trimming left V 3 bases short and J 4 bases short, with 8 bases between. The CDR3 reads CSVDTRPDTQYF. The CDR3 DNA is TGCAGCGTTGACACCCGTCCAGATACGCAGTATTTT.

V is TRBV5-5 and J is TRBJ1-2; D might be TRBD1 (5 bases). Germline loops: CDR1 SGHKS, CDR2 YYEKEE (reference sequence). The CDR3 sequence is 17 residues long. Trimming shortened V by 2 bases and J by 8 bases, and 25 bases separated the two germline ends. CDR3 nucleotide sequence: TGTGCCAGCAGCTTTTATATTTCGGGGACTACGTCGCCAGGCTACACCTTC. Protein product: CASSFYISGTTSPGYTF.

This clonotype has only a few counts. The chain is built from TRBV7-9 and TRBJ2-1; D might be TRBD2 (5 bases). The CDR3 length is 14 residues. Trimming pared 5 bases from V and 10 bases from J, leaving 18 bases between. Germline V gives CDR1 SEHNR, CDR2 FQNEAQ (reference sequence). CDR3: CASSASRTDLEQFF. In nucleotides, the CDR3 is TGTGCCAGCAGCGCGAGTCGTACGGACTTGGAGCAGTTCTTC.

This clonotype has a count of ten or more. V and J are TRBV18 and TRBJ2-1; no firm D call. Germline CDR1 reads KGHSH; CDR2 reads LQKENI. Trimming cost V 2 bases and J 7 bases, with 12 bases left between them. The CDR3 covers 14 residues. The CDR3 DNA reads TGTGCCAGCTCACCATTTTCGGGCATAAATGAGCAGTTCTTC. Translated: CASSPFSGINEQFF. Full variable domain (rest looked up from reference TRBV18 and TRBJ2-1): NAGVMQNPRHLVRRRGQEARLRCSPMKGHSHVYWYRQLPEEGLKFMVYLQKENIIDESGMPKERFSAEFPKEGPSILRIQQVVRGDSAAYFCASSPFSGINEQFFGPGTRLTVL.

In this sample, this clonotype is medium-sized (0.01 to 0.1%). This chain's CDR3 is CSVDQGADQETQYF. As DNA, the CDR3 is TGCAGCGTTGATCAGGGGGCGGACCAAGAGACCCAGTACTTC. J is TRBJ2-5 and V is TRBV29-1, with 8 nucleotides matching TRBD1. Germline lookup yields CDR1 SQVTM and CDR2 ANQGSEA. V dropped 3 bases and J dropped 0; count of bases not matched to a gene: 3. The CDR3 spans 14 residues.

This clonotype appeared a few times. The CDR3 DNA follows: TGTGCCCGGGGTGGGGAAGGAACTGAAGCTTTCTTT. Protein: CARGGEGTEAFF. The chain recombines TRBV30 with TRBJ1-1, with D uncertain. This CDR3 comprises 12 residues. From germline, CDR1 is GTSNPN and CDR2 SVGIG (reference sequence). Trimming pared 8 bases from V and 5 bases from J, leaving 15 bases between. Full variable domain (missing parts from reference TRBV30 and TRBJ1-1): SQTIHQWPATLVQPVGSPLSLECTVEGTSNPNLYWYRQAAGRGLQLLFYSVGIGQISSEVPQNLSASRPQDRQFILSSKKLLLSDSGFYLCARGGEGTEAFFGQGTRLTVV.

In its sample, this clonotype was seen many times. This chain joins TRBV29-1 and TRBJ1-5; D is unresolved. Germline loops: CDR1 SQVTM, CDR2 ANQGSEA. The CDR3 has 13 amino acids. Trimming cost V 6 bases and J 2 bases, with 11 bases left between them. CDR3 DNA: TGCAGCGTAAGGGATGGGGGCAATCAGCCCCAGCATTTT. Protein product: CSVRDGGNQPQHF. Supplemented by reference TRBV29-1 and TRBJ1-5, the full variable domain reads SAVISQKPSRDICQRGTSLTIQCQVDSQVTMMFWYRQQPGQSLTLIATANQGSEATYESGFVIDKFPISRPNLTFSTLTVSNMSPEDSSIYLCSVRDGGNQPQHFGDGTRLSIL.

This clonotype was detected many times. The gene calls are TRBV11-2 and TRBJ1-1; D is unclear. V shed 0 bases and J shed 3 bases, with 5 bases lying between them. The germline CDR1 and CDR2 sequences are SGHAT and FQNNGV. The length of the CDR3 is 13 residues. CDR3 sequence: CASSLELDTEAFF. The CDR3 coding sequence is TGTGCCAGCAGCTTAGAACTGGACACTGAAGCTTTCTTT.

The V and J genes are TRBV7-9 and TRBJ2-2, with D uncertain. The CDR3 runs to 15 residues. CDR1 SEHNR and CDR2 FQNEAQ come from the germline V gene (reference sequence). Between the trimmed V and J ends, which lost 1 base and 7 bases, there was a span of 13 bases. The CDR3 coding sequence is TGTGCCAGCAGCTTAGAGGTGGTCTATTACGGGGAGCTGTTTTTT. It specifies CASSLEVVYYGELFF.

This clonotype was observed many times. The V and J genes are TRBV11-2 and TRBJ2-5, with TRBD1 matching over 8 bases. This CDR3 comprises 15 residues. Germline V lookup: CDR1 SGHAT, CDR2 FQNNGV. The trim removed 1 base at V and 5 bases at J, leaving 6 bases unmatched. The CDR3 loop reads CASSLGGRGQETQYF. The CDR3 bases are TGTGCCAGCAGCTTAGGCGGCAGGGGGCAGGAGACCCAGTACTTC.

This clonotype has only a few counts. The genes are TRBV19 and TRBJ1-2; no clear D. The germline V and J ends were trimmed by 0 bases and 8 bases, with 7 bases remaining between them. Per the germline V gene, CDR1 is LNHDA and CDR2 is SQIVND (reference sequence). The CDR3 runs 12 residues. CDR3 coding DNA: TGTGCCAGTAGTATAGAAGGAATCGGCTACACCTTC. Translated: CASSIEGIGYTF.

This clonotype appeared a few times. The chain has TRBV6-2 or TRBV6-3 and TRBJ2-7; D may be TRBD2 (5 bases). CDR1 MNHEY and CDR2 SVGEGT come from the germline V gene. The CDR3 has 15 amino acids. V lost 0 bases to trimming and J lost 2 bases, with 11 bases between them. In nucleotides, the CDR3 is TGTGCCAGCAGTTACTCGAGTGACGGGGCCTACGAGCAGTACTTC. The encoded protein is CASSYSSDGAYEQYF.